This is a list of T cell receptor beta chains from one sample in a study of cytomegalovirus exposure and HLA in healthy donors. Here immunoSEQ multiplex PCR was the method, and the copy in TCRdb shows in-frame clones only, minus some. The sample yields about 150,000 clones, 80% seen once. The sequenced material came from PBMCs. The receptors originated from a man between 25 and 39 years old in good health and CMV-seropositive. Each CDR3 is given with its conserved first and last residue. The D gene is left open where the match is weak. Not every row has a clone size; where given, it reads once, few, many or a size class.

V gene	D gene	J gene	clone size	CDR3 protein	CDR3 DNA
TRBV25-1	.	TRBJ1-1	.	CASSAGRTVNTEAFF	TGTGCCAGCAGTGCAGGTCGCACAGTGAACACTGAAGCTTTCTTT
TRBV19	.	TRBJ2-2	few	CASSPPGHGELFF	TGTGCCAGTAGCCCTCCAGGGCACGGAGAGCTGTTTTTT
TRBV4-2	.	TRBJ1-1	.	CASSQDVGDENTEAFF	TGTGCCAGCAGCCAAGATGTAGGAGACGAGAACACTGAAGCTTTCTTT
TRBV6-4	TRBD2	TRBJ2-2	.	CASSDSHGRAVGELFF	TGTGCCAGCAGTGACTCCCACGGGAGGGCCGTCGGGGAGCTGTTTTTT
TRBV5-1	.	TRBJ2-7	.	CASSLGTDTYEQYF	TGCGCCAGCAGCTTGGGGACAGACACCTACGAGCAGTACTTC
TRBV2	TRBD1	TRBJ2-5	.	CASSLGTGDQETQYF	TGTGCCAGCAGTCTCGGGACAGGGGACCAAGAGACCCAGTACTTC
TRBV5-4	.	TRBJ2-1	once	CASSLGGPTNEQFF	TGTGCCAGCAGTCTCGGGGGACCCACGAATGAGCAGTTCTTC
TRBV23-1	TRBD2	TRBJ2-6	few	CASSQWQIAGGPGANVLTF	TGCGCCAGCAGTCAATGGCAAATAGCGGGAGGGCCTGGGGCCAACGTCCTGACTTTC
TRBV7-9	.	TRBJ2-5	.	CSSSLRGQTETQYF	TGTTCCAGCAGCTTACGGGGACAAACAGAGACCCAGTACTTC
TRBV28	TRBD2	TRBJ2-4	.	CASSLLRLADLAKNIQYF	TGTGCCAGCAGTTTATTACGACTAGCGGATCTAGCCAAAAACATTCAGTACTTC
TRBV6-1	TRBD2	TRBJ2-5	few	CASERVAGEGETQYF	TGTGCCAGCGAAAGGGTAGCGGGAGAGGGAGAGACCCAGTACTTC
TRBV7-2	.	TRBJ2-1	.	CASVRGWFNEQFF	TGTGCCAGCGTACGGGGGTGGTTCAATGAGCAGTTCTTC
TRBV28	TRBD1	TRBJ1-3	.	CASSSAMTGRLYTIYF	TGTGCCAGCAGTTCCGCAATGACAGGGAGGCTATACACCATATATTTT
TRBV4-2	TRBD1	TRBJ2-2	.	CASSQESLGTGDTGELFF	TGTGCCAGCAGCCAGGAGTCCTTGGGGACAGGCGACACCGGGGAGCTGTTTTTT
TRBV7-9	.	TRBJ1-5	.	CASSLEGGAGTLGNQPQHF	TGTGCCAGCAGCTTAGAGGGGGGGGCAGGCACCTTGGGCAATCAGCCCCAGCATTTT
TRBV5-1	.	TRBJ2-7	.	CASSLSDGRGYEQYF	TGCGCCAGCAGCTTGTCGGATGGCAGGGGCTACGAGCAGTACTTC
TRBV7-2	TRBD1	TRBJ1-2	.	CASSTTGDGGYTF	TGTGCCAGCAGCACAACAGGGGACGGTGGCTACACCTTC
TRBV11-2	.	TRBJ2-7	few	CASSLVPVYEQYF	TGTGCCAGCAGCTTAGTGCCAGTCTACGAGCAGTACTTC
TRBV4-1	.	TRBJ2-1	.	CASSQRGSSYNEQFF	TGCGCCAGCAGCCAAAGGGGGAGCTCCTACAATGAGCAGTTCTTC
TRBV28	.	TRBJ2-5	few	CASSPWGERGETQYF	TGTGCCAGCAGCCCTTGGGGGGAGAGAGGGGAGACCCAGTACTTC
TRBV5-1	TRBD2	TRBJ2-1	once	CASSSSGSSYNEQFF	TGCGCCAGCAGCTCTAGCGGGAGCTCCTACAATGAGCAGTTCTTC
TRBV11-2	.	TRBJ2-3	.	CASSLGATDTQYF	TGTGCCAGCAGCCTGGGGGCCACAGATACGCAGTATTTT
TRBV9	TRBD2	TRBJ2-5	.	CASSASGLPYETQYF	TGTGCCAGCAGCGCCTCGGGACTACCTTATGAGACCCAGTACTTC
TRBV6-6	.	TRBJ1-4	.	CASSLLNEKLFF	TGTGCCAGCAGTTTACTTAATGAAAAACTGTTTTTT
TRBV19	.	TRBJ2-7	.	CAASQGPDEQYF	TGTGCCGCGTCACAGGGTCCGGACGAGCAGTACTTC
TRBV6-5	TRBD1	TRBJ2-2	.	CASRGQGQYTGELFF	TGTGCCAGCAGAGGACAGGGGCAGTACACCGGGGAGCTGTTTTTT
TRBV27	TRBD1	TRBJ2-7	once	CASSLQRMVGTGTERQYF	TGTGCCAGCAGTTTACAAAGAATGGTGGGGACAGGGACCGAGCGGCAGTACTTC
TRBV2	.	TRBJ1-2	.	CASSEAAGNYGYTF	TGTGCCAGCAGTGAAGCGGCGGGCAACTATGGCTACACCTTC
TRBV6-1	TRBD1	TRBJ1-3	few	CASSEDVTGAGNTIYF	TGTGCCAGCAGTGAAGATGTCACAGGGGCTGGAAACACCATATATTTT
TRBV2	TRBD1	TRBJ1-3	few	CASSGQGAGDTIYF	TGTGCCAGCTCGGGACAGGGGGCCGGGGACACCATATATTTT
TRBV5-4	.	TRBJ2-5	.	CASSNGQFLETQYF	TGTGCCAGCAGTAACGGACAGTTTTTGGAGACCCAGTACTTC
TRBV5-6	TRBD2	TRBJ2-1	.	CASSLGLRGSFSEQFF	TGTGCCAGCAGCTTGGGGCTTCGCGGGAGTTTCAGTGAGCAGTTCTTC
TRBV7-9	TRBD1	TRBJ1-2	.	CASSPGQNYGYTF	TGTGCCAGCAGCCCGGGACAGAACTATGGCTACACCTTC
TRBV6-1	.	TRBJ2-1	.	CASSEYYNEQFF	TGTGCCAGCAGTGAATACTACAATGAGCAGTTCTTC
TRBV5-1	TRBD1	TRBJ1-1	.	CASSTGRDRGRVNTEAFF	TGCGCCAGCAGCACTGGACGGGACAGGGGGCGAGTGAACACTGAAGCTTTCTTT
TRBV7-9	.	TRBJ2-7	.	CSSRPLSLAGPSYEQYF	TGTTCCAGCAGGCCCCTCTCGCTGGCGGGGCCCTCCTACGAGCAGTACTTC
TRBV6-5	.	TRBJ2-7	.	CASSYSDNSYEQYF	TGTGCCAGCAGTTACTCAGACAACTCCTACGAGCAGTACTTC
TRBV27	.	TRBJ2-1	.	CASSFSSFSYNEQFF	TGTGCCAGCAGTTTTAGTTCTTTCTCCTACAATGAGCAGTTCTTC
TRBV19	.	TRBJ2-3	.	CASSTGPGTDTQYF	TGTGCCAGTAGTACCGGGCCAGGGACAGATACGCAGTATTTT
TRBV11-3	.	TRBJ2-2	.	CASSTTGLRNTGELFF	TGTGCCAGCAGCACCACGGGACTCAGGAACACCGGGGAGCTGTTTTTT
TRBV5-1	TRBD1	TRBJ2-2	.	CASSHGNRQGAWTGELFF	TGCGCCAGCAGCCACGGCAATAGACAGGGGGCATGGACCGGGGAGCTGTTTTTT
TRBV7-9	.	TRBJ2-2	few	CASSPRGPLADGELFF	TGTGCCAGCAGCCCAAGGGGCCCTCTGGCAGACGGGGAGCTGTTTTTT
TRBV5-4	.	TRBJ1-1	few	CASSLGHNTEAFF	TGTGCCAGCAGCTTGGGACATAACACTGAAGCTTTCTTT
TRBV28	.	TRBJ2-7	.	CASSLRSRTLKGEQYF	TGTGCCAGCAGTTTACGTAGCCGGACGCTCAAGGGGGAGCAGTACTTC
TRBV19	.	TRBJ1-1	.	CASSIRPQPGTEAFF	TGTGCCAGTAGTATTCGGCCCCAACCGGGTACTGAAGCTTTCTTT
TRBV7-2	.	TRBJ2-1	.	CASSLVGRNEQFF	TGTGCCAGCAGCTTAGTGGGGAGAAATGAGCAGTTCTTC
TRBV5-1	.	TRBJ2-1	.	CASKVAQTTYNEQFF	TGCGCCAGCAAGGTAGCTCAGACGACCTACAATGAGCAGTTCTTC
TRBV5-4	TRBD2	TRBJ2-1	.	CASSPGTSGRQGLSYNEQFF	TGTGCCAGCAGCCCCGGGACTAGCGGTCGACAAGGCCTTTCCTACAATGAGCAGTTCTTC